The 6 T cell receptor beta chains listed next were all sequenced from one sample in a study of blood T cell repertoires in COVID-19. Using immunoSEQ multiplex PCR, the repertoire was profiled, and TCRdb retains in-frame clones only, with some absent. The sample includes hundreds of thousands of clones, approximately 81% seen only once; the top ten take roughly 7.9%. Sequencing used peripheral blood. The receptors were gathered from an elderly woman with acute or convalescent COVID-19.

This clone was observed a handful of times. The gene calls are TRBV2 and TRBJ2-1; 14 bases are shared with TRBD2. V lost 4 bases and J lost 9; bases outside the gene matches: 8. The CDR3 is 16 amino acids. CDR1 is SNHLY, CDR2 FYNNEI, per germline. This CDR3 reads CASSGTGTSGSTEQFF. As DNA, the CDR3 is TGTGCCAGCAGTGGTACCGGGACTAGCGGGAGTACTGAGCAGTTCTTC.

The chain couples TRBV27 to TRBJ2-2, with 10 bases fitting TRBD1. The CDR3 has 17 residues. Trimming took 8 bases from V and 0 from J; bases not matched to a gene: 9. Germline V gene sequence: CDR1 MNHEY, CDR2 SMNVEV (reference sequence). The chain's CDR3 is CASRRDRGIANTGELFF. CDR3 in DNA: TGTGCCAGCCGTCGGGACAGGGGAATCGCGAACACCGGGGAGCTGTTTTTT.

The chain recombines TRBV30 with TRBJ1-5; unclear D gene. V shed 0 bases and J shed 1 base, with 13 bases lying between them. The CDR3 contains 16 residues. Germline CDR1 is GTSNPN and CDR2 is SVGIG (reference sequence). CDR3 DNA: TGTGCCTGGAGTGTAACGGGAGTGCAAAGCAATCAGCCCCAGCATTTT. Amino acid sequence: CAWSVTGVQSNQPQHF.

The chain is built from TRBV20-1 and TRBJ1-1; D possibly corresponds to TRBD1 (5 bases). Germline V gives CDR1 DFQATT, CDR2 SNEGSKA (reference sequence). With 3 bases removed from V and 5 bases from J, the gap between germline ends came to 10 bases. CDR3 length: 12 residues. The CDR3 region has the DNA TGCAGTGCTAGTTCCCAGGGAACTGAAGCTTTCTTT. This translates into CSASSQGTEAFF.

Here the CDR3 reads CASSPEWTAKVEAFF. For the CDR3, the DNA is TGTGCCAGCAGCCCCGAATGGACAGCGAAAGTGGAAGCTTTCTTT. J is TRBJ1-1 and V is TRBV6-5, with D possibly being TRBD1 (6 bases). Germline CDR1 is MNHEY and CDR2 is SVGAGI. With 6 bases removed from V and 8 bases from J, the gap between germline ends came to 22 bases. CDR3 length: 15 amino acids.

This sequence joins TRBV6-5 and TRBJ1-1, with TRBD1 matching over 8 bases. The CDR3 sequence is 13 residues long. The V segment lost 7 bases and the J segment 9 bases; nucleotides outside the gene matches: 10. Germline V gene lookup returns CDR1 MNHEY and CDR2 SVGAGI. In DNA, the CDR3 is TGTGCCAGCACCCCGGACAGGGCTGGTAAAGCTTTCTTT. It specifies CASTPDRAGKAFF.